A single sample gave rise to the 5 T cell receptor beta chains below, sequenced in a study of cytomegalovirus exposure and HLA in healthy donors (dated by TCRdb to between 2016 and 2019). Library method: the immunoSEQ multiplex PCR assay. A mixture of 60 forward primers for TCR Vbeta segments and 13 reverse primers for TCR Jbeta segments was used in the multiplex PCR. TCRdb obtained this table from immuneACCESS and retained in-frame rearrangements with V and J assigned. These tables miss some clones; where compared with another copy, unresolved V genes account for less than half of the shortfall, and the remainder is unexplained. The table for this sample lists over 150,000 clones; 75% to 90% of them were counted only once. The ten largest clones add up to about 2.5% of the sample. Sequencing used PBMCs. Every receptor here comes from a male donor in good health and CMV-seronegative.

CDR3 in amino acids: CSVGGPGGGHYNEQFF. CDR3 nucleotides: TGCAGCGTTGGAGGGCCCGGGGGAGGGCACTACAATGAGCAGTTCTTC. This chain connects TRBV29-1 to TRBJ2-1; TRBD2 aligns across 7 bases. Trimming cost V 4 bases and J 3 bases; bases outside gene matches: 12. CDR1 is SQVTM and CDR2 is ANQGSEA in the germline V gene. The CDR3 is 16 residues long.

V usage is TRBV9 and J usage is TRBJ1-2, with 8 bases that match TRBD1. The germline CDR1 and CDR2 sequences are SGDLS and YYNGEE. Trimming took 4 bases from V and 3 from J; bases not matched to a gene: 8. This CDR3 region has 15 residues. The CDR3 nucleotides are TGTGCCAGCAGCACCCGGACAGGGTTGGACTATGGCTACACCTTC. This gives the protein CASSTRTGLDYGYTF.

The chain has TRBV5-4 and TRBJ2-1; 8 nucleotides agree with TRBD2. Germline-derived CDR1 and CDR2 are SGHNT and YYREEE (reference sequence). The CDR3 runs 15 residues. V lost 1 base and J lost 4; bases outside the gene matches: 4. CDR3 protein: CASSLRGGGYNEQFF. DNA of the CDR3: TGTGCCAGCAGCTTGCGGGGGGGCGGGTACAATGAGCAGTTCTTC.

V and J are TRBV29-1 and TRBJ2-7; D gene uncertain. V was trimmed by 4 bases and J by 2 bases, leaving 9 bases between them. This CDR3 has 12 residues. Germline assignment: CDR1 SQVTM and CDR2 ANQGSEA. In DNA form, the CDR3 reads TGCAGCGTTGTGGCAGCGCCCTACGAGCAGTACTTC. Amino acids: CSVVAAPYEQYF.

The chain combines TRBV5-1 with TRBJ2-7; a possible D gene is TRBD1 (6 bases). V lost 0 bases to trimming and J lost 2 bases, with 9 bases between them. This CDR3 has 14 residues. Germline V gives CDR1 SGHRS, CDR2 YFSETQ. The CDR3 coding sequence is TGCGCCAGCAGCTTGGTTGGACAGACCTACGAGCAGTACTTC. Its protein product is CASSLVGQTYEQYF.